This TCR delta chain was identified in a study of γδ T cells in repeated Plasmodium falciparum infection. This clone was seen at least ten times. TCRdb's listed protein matches a much larger clone and diverges from this DNA's translation at residue 15, likely through a read error; the protein shown comes from the DNA. TCRdb repeated clone calling on the multiplex PCR reads with CATT. The table records 85,000 to 100,000 delta-chain clones, approximately 0.96% of them present only once. CDR3 size: 17 residues. Per germline, CDR1 TSWWSYY and CDR2 QGS. Vgamma9/Vdelta2+ and Vdelta2-negative gammadelta T cells were flow-sorted from PBMC for bulk sequencing.

The rearrangement joins TRDV1 to TRDJ1; 7 bases agree with TRDD2. Source material: gamma-delta T cells from blood. The TCR originated in a pool of human donors (malaria-infected and uninfected, not separated). This chain's CDR3 is CALGLFPTGRTNDKPIF. The CDR3 bases are TGTGCTCTTGGGCTATTTCCTACAGGGCGTACGAACGATAAACCCATCTTT.